This T cell receptor beta chain emerged from a study of blood T cell repertoires in COVID-19. Study as a whole: Italy, Spain and the United States were the sources of the convalescent and acute COVID-19 samples. From T cells, B-cell-depleted T cells, or PBMCs came the material, which was cDNA or gDNA.

Original data processing: Cell counts per sample came from amplifying reference gene primers. Measured with immunoSEQ multiplex PCR; TCRdb has only the in-frame clones, and not every one. That table furnishes V, J and clone size, whereas the DNA furnished D and trimming. Seen here are a few hundred thousand clones, 80% to 85% observed once, and the top ten hold approximately 3.2%. This TCR derives from a woman younger than 35 with acute or convalescent COVID-19. Sequencing was performed on peripheral blood.

DNA for the CDR3: TGTGCCAGCAGGCCGCGGGGAAATTCACCCCTCCACTTT. Translated, it gives CASRPRGNSPLHF. The chain uses TRBV7-2 and TRBJ1-6; D is unresolved. The germline gives CDR1 SGHTA, CDR2 FQGNSA. V was trimmed by 6 bases and J by 7 bases, leaving 10 bases between them. The CDR3 has 13 residues. The full variable domain, with the rest looked up from reference TRBV7-2 and TRBJ1-6, is GAGVSQSPSNKVTEKGKDVELRCDPISGHTALYWYRQSLGQGLEFLIYFQGNSAPDKSGLPSDRFSAERTGGSVSTLTIQRTQQEDSAVYLCASRPRGNSPLHFGNGTRLTVT.